This record covers a single T cell receptor (beta chain). Its specificity is unknown. V gave up 0 bases and J gave up 6 bases, with 16 bases separating them. Germline assignment: CDR1 SGHRS and CDR2 YFSETQ. The CDR3 is made up of 15 amino acids. This sample was included in a study of shared clonotypes between healthy human individuals. Findings and caveats of the study: Incomplete sequencing of sorted subsets was indicated by rarefaction despite large depth. Clonotype sharing among donors likely depends on sequencing depth. Relative to clonotypes present in all four donors, those not shared had lower generation probabilities.

The run depth of the assay was deep. The assay was immunoSEQ multiplex PCR, and TCRdb's table has in-frame clones only and misses some. The sample yields around 2,100,000 clones, roughly 95% seen once. CD45RO-negative CD8 cells positively selected for CCR7 made up the naive population, which excluded terminally differentiated effector memory CD45RA+ cells. The V and J genes are TRBV5-1 and TRBJ2-7, with TRBD1 as a possible D gene (5 bases). This sequence was found in a man between 18 and 35 years old in good health. The sample consisted of naive CD8+ T cells sorted from blood. The CDR3 loop is CASSLGQGKGSEQYF. CDR3 DNA: TGCGCCAGCAGCTTGGGTCAGGGAAAGGGCTCCGAGCAGTACTTC.